This is a list of T cell receptor beta chains from one sample in a study of blood T cells in healthy people across ages. TCRdb independently ran MiXCR on the 5' RACE reads; one entry per CDR3 protein. The table has about 1,400,000 distinct CDR3 sequences, approximately 63% seen once. The specimen was blood. These receptor sequences come from a man aged 18 to 29 in good health. CDR3s include the opening cysteine and the closing phenylalanine or tryptophan. The D gene is left open where the match is weak. Rows may omit the clone size; those that give it use once, few, many or a size class.

size	V	J	D	CDR3	DNA
.	TRBV6-1	TRBJ2-5	.	CASSKGPQETQYF	TGTGCCAGCAGTAAAGGACCCCAAGAGACCCAGTACTTC
.	TRBV20-1	TRBJ2-7	TRBD1	CSAPLPGQARYEQYF	TGCAGTGCTCCTTTACCGGGACAGGCGAGGTACGAGCAGTACTTC
few	TRBV4-1	TRBJ2-5	.	CASSQEAFSRQETQYF	TGCGCCAGCAGCCAAGAAGCGTTTAGCAGGCAAGAGACCCAGTACTTC
.	TRBV4-1	TRBJ2-5	.	CASSPPRPDGETQYF	TGCGCCAGCAGCCCCCCCCGGCCAGATGGGGAGACCCAGTACTTC
.	TRBV20-1	TRBJ2-7	TRBD2	CSAREAGGLTYEQYF	TGCAGTGCTAGAGAAGCGGGGGGATTAACCTACGAGCAGTACTTC
.	TRBV6-1	TRBJ1-6	TRBD1	CASSELAGTGILPLHF	TGTGCCAGCAGTGAACTCGCCGGGACAGGGATTTTGCCCCTCCACTTT
.	TRBV24-1	TRBJ2-5	.	CATSDPRYGETQYF	TGTGCCACCAGTGACCCCCGATATGGAGAGACCCAGTACTTC
.	TRBV20-1	TRBJ2-7	TRBD2	CSAGVIETSGADYEQYF	TGCAGTGCTGGCGTCATTGAGACTAGCGGGGCCGACTACGAGCAGTACTTC
.	TRBV2	TRBJ2-7	.	CASSVGISCEQYF	TGTGCCAGCAGTGTGGGCATTTCCTGCGAGCAGTACTTC
.	TRBV4-1	TRBJ2-7	.	CASSQVQGVSAYEQYF	TGCGCCAGCAGCCAAGTTCAGGGAGTATCTGCCTACGAGCAGTACTTC
.	TRBV9	TRBJ2-3	.	CASSPARVADTQYF	TGTGCCAGCAGCCCAGCCAGGGTTGCAGATACGCAGTATTTT
once	TRBV2	TRBJ2-6	.	CASSVGKNSGANVLTF	TGTGCCAGCAGTGTGGGCAAAAACTCTGGGGCCAACGTCCTGACTTTC
.	TRBV4-1	TRBJ2-1	.	CASSQDRGEQFF	TGCGCCAGCAGCCAAGATCGCGGTGAGCAGTTCTTC
.	TRBV5-1	TRBJ1-2	.	CASGSTGVPYGYTF	TGCGCCAGCGGATCGACGGGGGTCCCCTATGGCTACACCTTC
.	TRBV5-1	TRBJ2-3	.	CASSAVQGSSTDTQYF	TGCGCCAGCAGCGCGGTCCAGGGGTCTAGCACAGATACGCAGTATTTT
.	TRBV4-1	TRBJ2-2	.	CASSQGRAESNTGELFF	TGCGCCAGCAGCCAAGGCCGGGCAGAGTCGAACACCGGGGAGCTGTTTTTT
.	TRBV4-3	TRBJ1-6	.	CASSQDEEDHNSPLHF	TGCGCCAGCAGCCAAGATGAAGAGGACCATAATTCACCCCTCCACTTT
.	TRBV5-1	TRBJ2-1	.	CASSLDVRIPNEQFF	TGCGCCAGCAGCTTGGACGTGCGAATCCCCAATGAGCAGTTCTTC
few	TRBV28	TRBJ2-7	TRBD1	CASNVPGQPYEQYF	TGTGCCAGCAATGTTCCGGGACAGCCCTACGAGCAGTACTTC
.	TRBV7-2	TRBJ2-7	.	CASNLEGRYEQYF	TGCGCCAGCAACTTAGAGGGTCGCTACGAGCAGTACTTC
few	TRBV20-1	TRBJ1-4	TRBD1	CSARGTATNEKLFF	TGCAGTGCCCGGGGGACAGCAACTAATGAAAAACTGTTTTTT
.	TRBV4-3	TRBJ1-4	TRBD1	CASSQVIDRVEKLFF	TGCGCCAGCAGCCAAGTGATCGACAGGGTTGAAAAACTGTTTTTT
.	TRBV7-6	TRBJ2-7	.	CASSRLERYEQYF	TGTGCCAGCAGCCGTCTAGAGCGGTACGAGCAGTACTTC
.	TRBV4-1	TRBJ2-7	TRBD2	CASATRGGSHYEQYF	TGCGCCAGCGCAACCCGAGGCGGGAGTCACTACGAGCAGTACTTC
.	TRBV20-1	TRBJ1-5	TRBD1	CSASVFDRGNPNQPQHF	TGCAGTGCTAGTGTCTTTGACAGGGGGAACCCCAATCAGCCCCAGCATTTT
.	TRBV3-1	TRBJ2-7	.	CASSQLSYEQYF	TGTGCCAGCAGCCAACTCTCCTACGAGCAGTACTTC
once	TRBV2	TRBJ1-5	.	CASSERWAEISPQHF	TGTGCCAGCAGTGAGAGGTGGGCAGAAATCAGCCCCCAGCATTTT
few	TRBV27	TRBJ2-1	.	CASSLTGAHNEQFF	TGTGCCAGCAGTTTAACGGGGGCCCACAATGAGCAGTTCTTC
once	TRBV20-1	TRBJ2-7	TRBD2	CSAVGRASSYEQYF	TGCAGTGCCGTTGGGAGGGCTAGCAGCTACGAGCAGTACTTC
.	TRBV10-3	TRBJ1-2	.	CAISDRGSKGYTF	TGTGCCATCAGTGACAGGGGAAGTAAGGGCTACACCTTC
.	TRBV27	TRBJ1-2	.	CASSLPTGLDGYTF	TGTGCCAGCAGTTTACCTACAGGGCTAGATGGCTACACCTTC
.	TRBV25-1	TRBJ1-2	.	CACSESGMIYGYTF	TGTGCCTGCAGTGAATCGGGAATGATCTATGGCTACACCTTC
.	TRBV7-6	TRBJ2-2	.	CASSLARRAGGGELFF	TGTGCCAGCAGCTTAGCGCGAAGAGCGGGCGGCGGGGAGCTGTTTTTT